Each of the 11 T cell receptor beta chains below was sequenced from the same sample in a study of Ad26.COV2.S vaccination and SARS-CoV-2 variants. Measured with immunoSEQ multiplex PCR; TCRdb has only the in-frame clones, and not every one. The sample contains 410,000 or so clones, around nine tenths of which appear only once. As to treatment: about 20 received Ad26.COV2.S at low or high dose, single or two shots; a few received placebo; per-sample allocation not given. It was on day 63 after the first vaccine or placebo injection that samples were taken. The material was peripheral blood, obtained in a trial of Ad26.COV2.S vaccine versus placebo. These receptors all come from a person between 18 and 59 years old who received the Ad26.COV2.S COVID-19 vaccine or a placebo.

The genes are TRBV10-2 and TRBJ1-5; D is unresolved. Trimming left V 4 bases short and J 0 bases short, with 10 bases between. The CDR3 spans 15 residues. Per the germline V gene, CDR1 is WSHSY and CDR2 is SAAADI. The CDR3 coding sequence is TGCGCCAGCAGTGCGGGCAGGAATAGCAATCAGCCCCAGCATTTT. The encoded protein is CASSAGRNSNQPQHF.

The chain joins TRBV30 to TRBJ1-1; 10 bases line up with TRBD1. Germline V lookup: CDR1 GTSNPN, CDR2 SVGIG (reference sequence). V dropped 3 bases and J dropped 6; count of bases not matched to a gene: 7. The CDR3 is 14 amino acids. The CDR3 protein is CAWSLRDRGPEAFF. CDR3 sequence (DNA): TGTGCCTGGAGCCTCCGGGACAGGGGACCTGAAGCTTTCTTT.

In this sample, this clone turned up many times. The V gene is TRBV5-1, the J gene TRBJ2-1, with D uncertain. From germline, CDR1 is SGHRS and CDR2 YFSETQ. This CDR3 region has 12 residues. V was cut by 5 bases and J by 3 bases, with 6 bases left in between. The CDR3 sequence: CASRIVYNEQFF. The CDR3 nucleotides are TGCGCCAGCAGAATCGTCTACAATGAGCAGTTCTTC.

This clone showed up just once. The gene calls are TRBV5-1 and TRBJ1-3, with a possible D match to TRBD1 (6 bases). Trimming pared 5 bases from V and 4 bases from J, leaving 13 bases between. CDR1 and CDR2 from the germline V gene are SGHRS and YFSETQ. The CDR3 consists of 14 residues. The DNA for the CDR3 is TGCGCCAGCAGAACAACAGGGTTGGGAAACACCATATATTTT. The encoded protein is CASRTTGLGNTIYF.

The chain employs TRBV27 and TRBJ1-4; D might be TRBD1 (6 bases). Between the trimmed V and J ends, which lost 7 bases and 6 bases, there was a span of 18 bases. The CDR3 is 15 amino acids. The germline V gene encodes CDR1 MNHEY and CDR2 SMNVEV (reference sequence). The CDR3 DNA sequence: TGTGCCAGCAAAACACACGACAGGCGGGATGAAAAACTGTTTTTT. Amino acid sequence: CASKTHDRRDEKLFF.

V is TRBV7-3 and J is TRBJ1-5; 7 bases map to TRBD1. CDR1 and CDR2 from the germline V gene are SGHTA and FQGTGA. The V gene end was trimmed by 0 bases and the J gene end by 5 bases; junction bases not matched to a gene: 13. The CDR3 is made up of 18 amino acids. The CDR3 DNA reads as TGTGCCAGCAGCTTAACGTTTGGATGGGACAGTCAAGATCAGCCCCAGCATTTT. As protein: CASSLTFGWDSQDQPQHF.

The chain combines TRBV7-2 with TRBJ1-5; D not resolved. V gave up 5 bases and J gave up 2 bases, with 19 bases separating them. CDR1 is SGHTA and CDR2 is FQGNSA in the germline V gene. CDR3 length: 17 residues. The chain's CDR3 is CASSTHHPDLGNQPQHF. CDR3 DNA: TGTGCCAGCAGCACCCACCACCCGGATTTGGGCAATCAGCCCCAGCATTTT.

The genes are TRBV3-1 (or the pseudogene TRBV3-2) and TRBJ1-1; a possible D gene is TRBD1 (6 bases). The V and J ends lost 5 bases and 6 bases respectively, with 19 bases between them. Germline CDR1 LGHDT, CDR2 YNNKEL (reference sequence). The CDR3 has 15 residues. The CDR3 DNA follows: TGTGCCAGCAGCACAAGACCGAGAAAGGGGGCTGAAGCTTTCTTT. It encodes CASSTRPRKGAEAFF.

This sequence joins TRBV6-5 and TRBJ1-1; D is possibly TRBD1 (6 bases). CDR1 and CDR2 from the germline V gene are MNHEY and SVGAGI. The V gene lost 0 bases and the J gene lost 0 bases, with 8 bases spanning the gap. The CDR3 runs to 15 residues. For the CDR3, the DNA is TGTGCCAGCAGTTACTCCCAGGGGATGAACACTGAAGCTTTCTTT. Its translation: CASSYSQGMNTEAFF.

This clone was counted once. The genes are TRBV18 and TRBJ2-3; D perhaps matches TRBD2 (6 bases). Trimming removed 5 bases at V and 4 bases at J, with 19 bases between. The CDR3 is 16 amino acids. Germline loops: CDR1 KGHSH, CDR2 LQKENI. CDR3 sequence (DNA): TGTGCCAGCTCAGAATCGGAAACTAGCTGGTCAGATACGCAGTATTTT. Translation: CASSESETSWSDTQYF.

The rearrangement joins TRBV6-5 to TRBJ2-1, with TRBD2 matching 8 bases. The trim removed 0 bases at V and 8 bases at J, leaving 9 bases unmatched. The CDR3 has 16 amino acids. Germline loops: CDR1 MNHEY, CDR2 SVGAGI. The DNA for the CDR3 is TGTGCCAGCAGTTACTCAGCACCGGGACTAGGTGATGAGCAGTTCTTC. Translation: CASSYSAPGLGDEQFF.